This T cell receptor beta chain is drawn from a study of early T cells in non-severe SARS-CoV-2 infection. This clonotype was observed many times. Antigen unknown. V was pared by 1 base and J by 5 bases, with 8 bases between. The CDR3 sequence is 13 residues long. Germline assignment: CDR1 SEHNR and CDR2 FQNEAQ (reference sequence). Researchers attached unique molecular identifiers to individual cDNA molecules. TCRdb redid the calling of the 5' RACE reads with MiXCR, one entry per CDR3 protein. The data hold tens of thousands of distinct CDR3 sequences, with 5% observed a single time. Points from the study as a whole: The matching step, a VDJdb search, favored anti-spike CD8 responses and missed private and CD4 specificities.

The source material was whole blood. The receptor was derived from an adult who was a healthcare worker with PCR-confirmed SARS-CoV-2 infection or an uninfected control (not recorded which). V is TRBV7-9 and J is TRBJ1-1; no clear D gene. CDR3 protein: CASSLDERTEAFF. The CDR3 coding sequence is TGTGCCAGCAGCTTAGATGAGAGGACTGAAGCTTTCTTT.